Presented here are 3 T cell receptor beta chains from one specimen sequenced in a study of cytomegalovirus exposure and HLA in healthy donors. It was with 60 Vbeta and 13 Jbeta primers that the PCR ran. Generated by immunoSEQ multiplex PCR, the TCRdb table keeps only in-frame clones and is missing some. The table records around 150,000 clones, approximately 85% of them present only once. The sequenced sample consisted of PBMCs. The receptors here all came from a man in his late teens or twenties in good health and CMV-seropositive.

This chain connects TRBV5-1 to TRBJ2-1; 9 positions agree with TRBD1. The germline V gene has CDR1 SGHRS and CDR2 YFSETQ. The CDR3 runs to 14 residues. Losses at the gene ends were 4 bases for V and 7 bases for J; bases not matched to a gene: 6. The CDR3 DNA reads as TGCGCCAGCAGCCTCGGGACAGGGTGGAATGAGCAGTTCTTC. It encodes CASSLGTGWNEQFF.

This chain joins TRBV6-5 and TRBJ2-1; 7 nucleotides align to TRBD1. V lost 5 bases, J lost 5 bases, and 9 bases stayed unmatched. This CDR3 has 15 amino acids. Germline CDR1 is MNHEY and CDR2 is SVGAGI. The CDR3 here is CASSLTRTGHNEQFF. CDR3 nucleotides: TGTGCCAGCAGTCTAACTAGGACAGGTCACAATGAGCAGTTCTTC.

This rearrangement joins TRBV10-3 to TRBJ2-1, with TRBD1 matching 9 bases. The V gene's germline CDR1 is ENHRY and CDR2 SYGVKD. The CDR3 has 16 residues. V trimming: 9 bases; J trimming: 8 bases; junction bases outside the gene matches: 17. Written as DNA, the CDR3 is TGTGCCATACAACTCTCAACCGGGACAGGGAGGGATGAGCAGTTCTTC. This codes for CAIQLSTGTGRDEQFF.